The 22 T cell receptor beta chains presented below share a single source sample, sequenced in a study of blood T cell repertoires in COVID-19. Assay: immunoSEQ multiplex PCR; the TCRdb copy retains only in-frame clones and omits some. Among about 50,000 clones listed, 65% to 90% were seen once. Sequences were obtained from peripheral blood. The receptors were sampled from an elderly woman with COVID-19, enrolled during active disease.

The gene calls are TRBV30 and TRBJ2-5; 8 bases fit TRBD2. CDR3 length: 15 residues. Germline CDR1 and CDR2: GTSNPN and SVGIG (reference sequence). The J segment lost 5 bases and the V segment lost 0 bases, leaving 8 bases of the junction unmatched. The CDR3 sequence is CAWSVRSSGAETQYF. CDR3 sequence (DNA): TGTGCCTGGAGTGTACGGAGTAGCGGGGCGGAGACCCAGTACTTC.

The V and J genes are TRBV28 and TRBJ1-4; 8 bases align to TRBD1. After removal of 6 bases from V and 8 bases from J, the junction contained 5 bases not matched to a gene. The CDR3 loop spans 13 amino acids. Germline V gene lookup returns CDR1 MDHEN and CDR2 SYDVKM. The CDR3: CASRGQVIEKLFF. CDR3 in DNA: TGTGCCAGCAGGGGACAGGTGATAGAAAAACTGTTTTTT.

This clone was seen a handful of times. The gene calls are TRBV29-1 and TRBJ1-2; possibly TRBD1 for D (5 bases). Germline CDR1 reads SQVTM; CDR2 reads ANQGSEA. The CDR3 runs to 14 residues. V lost 7 bases, J lost 4 bases, and 19 bases lay in between. The CDR3 DNA follows: TGCAGCGCCGAATCCAGTCAGGGCGGCTATGGCTACACCTTC. Encoded protein: CSAESSQGGYGYTF.

The V gene is TRBV6-5, the J gene TRBJ2-3; 7 nucleotides agree with TRBD2. The CDR3 loop spans 15 amino acids. J lost 8 bases, V lost 2 bases, and 10 bases had no gene match. Germline lookup yields CDR1 MNHEY and CDR2 SVGAGI. The DNA of the CDR3 is TGTGCCAGCAGTTACGCGGGGAGGGCGCCCGTTACGCAGTATTTT. It codes for CASSYAGRAPVTQYF.

This clone has a single count. CDR3 in DNA: TGCAGTGCCAGTATTAGGGGGTACCAAGAGACCCAGTACTTC. It translates to CSASIRGYQETQYF. The genes are TRBV20-1 and TRBJ2-5; tentative D call: TRBD1 (6 bases). The CDR3 extends over 14 amino acids. Germline V lookup: CDR1 DFQATT, CDR2 SNEGSKA (reference sequence). Trimming stripped 6 bases from V and 0 bases from J, with 14 bases between.

This chain uses TRBV12-5 with TRBJ2-3, with 9 bases identical to TRBD1. V lost 7 bases and J lost 4; bases outside the gene matches: 12. The CDR3 is made up of 16 amino acids. Germline V gene data show CDR1 as LGHNT and CDR2 as FRNRAP. CDR3 DNA sequence: TGTGCTAGTGATCTAAACCGGGACAGGGCCTCAGATACGCAGTATTTT. Encoded protein: CASDLNRDRASDTQYF.

This clone appeared a single time. V is TRBV2 and J is TRBJ1-2, with 7 bases matching TRBD1. From germline, CDR1 is SNHLY and CDR2 FYNNEI. The trim removed 7 bases at V and 8 bases at J, leaving 16 bases unmatched. The CDR3 loop spans 15 amino acids. The CDR3 DNA sequence: TGTGCCAGCATTCGGGACAGACTAAGGCTATGGGGCTACACCTTC. Encoded protein: CASIRDRLRLWGYTF. Based on the CDR3 plus reference TRBV2 and TRBJ1-2, the full variable domain is EPEVTQTPSHQVTQMGQEVILRCVPISNHLYFYWYRQILGQKVEFLVSFYNNEISEKSEIFDDQFSVERPDGSNFTLKIRSTKLEDSAMYFCASIRDRLRLWGYTFGSGTRLTVV.

V and J are TRBV19 and TRBJ1-1; 9 nucleotides align to TRBD1. Looked up from germline, CDR1 is LNHDA and CDR2 is SQIVND (reference sequence). The length of the CDR3 is 14 residues. The V and J ends lost 6 bases and 7 bases, in that order; junction bases with no gene match: 9. The CDR3 DNA reads as TGTGCCAGTAGCGCAACAGGGGGCCGAGGTGAAGCTTTCTTT. Translation: CASSATGGRGEAFF.

This clone was picked up a small number of times. The chain is built from TRBV29-1 and TRBJ2-3; no firm D call. V shed 0 bases and J shed 2 bases, with 12 bases lying between them. The CDR3 covers 15 residues. Germline loops: CDR1 SQVTM, CDR2 ANQGSEA. The CDR3 bases are TGCAGCGTTGAAGATCATCGGCGGTACACAGATACGCAGTATTTT. Its translation: CSVEDHRRYTDTQYF.

The chain is built from TRBV28 and TRBJ1-2; no clear D gene. Trimming took 2 bases from V and 2 from J, leaving 6 bases between them. The CDR3 runs 13 residues. The germline CDR1 and CDR2 sequences are MDHEN and SYDVKM. Written as DNA, the CDR3 is TGTGCCAGCAGTTTAGAGGGAAACTATGGCTACACCTTC. Amino acid sequence: CASSLEGNYGYTF.

V is TRBV7-2 and J is TRBJ2-1; D is undetermined. The CDR3 is 14 amino acids. V shed 5 bases and J shed 5 bases, with 13 bases lying between them. The germline V gene encodes CDR1 SGHTA and CDR2 FQGNSA. The CDR3: CASSNSRLNNEQFF. The CDR3 DNA is TGTGCCAGCAGCAATAGCCGCCTGAACAATGAGCAGTTCTTC.

The V call is TRBV7-8, the J call TRBJ1-5; D perhaps matches TRBD1 (6 bases). The CDR3 extends over 14 amino acids. V dropped 5 bases and J dropped 7 bases, with 15 bases sitting between them. Germline values: CDR1 SGHVS, CDR2 FQNEAQ. The CDR3 sequence: CASSRNRVGQPQHF. CDR3 nucleotide sequence: TGTGCCAGCAGCCGAAACAGGGTCGGGCAGCCCCAGCATTTT.

This rearrangement joins TRBV19 to TRBJ1-3; D is unresolved. The CDR3 loop spans 16 amino acids. Per the germline V gene, CDR1 is LNHDA and CDR2 is SQIVND (reference sequence). Trimming took off 5 bases at V and 2 bases at J, with 16 bases between the two ends. Here the CDR3 DNA reads TGTGCCAGTAGTGACTGGACGGGAAGAGCTGGAAACACCATATATTTT. This translates into CASSDWTGRAGNTIYF.

V and J are TRBV2 and TRBJ1-1; D uncertain. Trimming took off 3 bases at V and 6 bases at J, with 14 bases between the two ends. Germline CDR1 is SNHLY and CDR2 is FYNNEI. The CDR3 length is 14 residues. Here the CDR3 DNA reads TGTGCCAGCAGTGACGAGGGCGCGGGGTCTGAAGCTTTCTTT. It encodes CASSDEGAGSEAFF.

The chain carries TRBV2 and TRBJ2-5; the D gene is possibly TRBD1 (6 bases). Germline values: CDR1 SNHLY, CDR2 FYNNEI. The ends were cut back, 10 bases at V and 2 bases at J, with 17 bases in the middle. The CDR3 is made up of 14 amino acids. Here the CDR3 reads CAIDGQTKQETQYF. The CDR3 bases are TGTGCCATCGATGGACAGACCAAACAAGAGACCCAGTACTTC.

This clone came up once. V usage is TRBV5-1 and J usage is TRBJ1-1; TRBD1 is a possible D gene (5 bases). The CDR3 contains 12 residues. The germline V gene has CDR1 SGHRS and CDR2 YFSETQ. Trimming took 3 bases from V and 9 from J, leaving 12 bases between them. As DNA, the CDR3 is TGCGCCAGCAGCTCTGGGGGGGAAAAAGCTTTCTTT. Translating it yields CASSSGGEKAFF.

The V and J genes are TRBV5-1 and TRBJ2-5; possible D gene TRBD1, 6 bases. The CDR3 is 15 residues long. The V gene's germline CDR1 is SGHRS and CDR2 YFSETQ. The V end lost 2 bases, the J end lost 2 bases, and 13 bases lay between the germline ends. The CDR3 loop reads CASSLLGTPQETQYF. The CDR3 DNA reads as TGCGCCAGCAGCTTACTAGGGACACCTCAAGAGACCCAGTACTTC.

This clone was observed a single time. This chain joins TRBV19 and TRBJ2-3; 8 nucleotides align to TRBD2. The CDR3 spans 15 residues. Germline lookup yields CDR1 LNHDA and CDR2 SQIVND (reference sequence). V lost 6 bases and J lost 7; bases outside the gene matches: 12. The CDR3 reads CASSSAGTRAYTQYF. CDR3 sequence (DNA): TGTGCCAGTAGCTCTGCCGGGACTAGGGCATATACGCAGTATTTT.

J is TRBJ2-3 and V is TRBV6-4, with D perhaps TRBD2 (5 bases). Germline assignment: CDR1 MRHNA and CDR2 SNTAGT. The CDR3 has 14 residues. The V and J ends lost 3 bases and 6 bases respectively, with 13 bases between them. The CDR3 sequence: CASSDQDTGDTQYF. CDR3 sequence (DNA): TGTGCCAGCAGTGATCAGGATACGGGGGATACGCAGTATTTT.

V gene TRBV20-1 combines with J gene TRBJ2-7; tentatively, D is TRBD2 (6 bases). The ends were cut back, 6 bases at V and 3 bases at J, with 15 bases in the middle. The CDR3 covers 13 residues. Germline lookup yields CDR1 DFQATT and CDR2 SNEGSKA (reference sequence). The DNA for the CDR3 is TGCAGTGCCAGTTCGGGACTGAGCTACGAGCAGTACTTC. The encoded protein is CSASSGLSYEQYF.

V is TRBV7-9 and J is TRBJ1-6; D is unclear. The length of the CDR3 is 14 residues. Trimming pared 1 base from V and 10 bases from J, leaving 11 bases between. Germline assignment: CDR1 SEHNR and CDR2 FQNEAQ (reference sequence). CDR3 coding DNA: TGTGCCAGCAGCTTAGAGGAGGGTGGGTCACCCCTCCACTTT. It specifies CASSLEEGGSPLHF.

The chain carries TRBV6-4 and TRBJ1-6; tentative D call: TRBD1 (5 bases). Between the trimmed V and J ends, which lost 9 bases and 4 bases, there was a span of 10 bases. This CDR3 spans 13 amino acids. Germline values: CDR1 MRHNA, CDR2 SNTAGT. The CDR3 nucleotides are TGTGCCAGTTCTACAGGTTATAATTCACCCCTCCACTTT. Translating gives CASSTGYNSPLHF.